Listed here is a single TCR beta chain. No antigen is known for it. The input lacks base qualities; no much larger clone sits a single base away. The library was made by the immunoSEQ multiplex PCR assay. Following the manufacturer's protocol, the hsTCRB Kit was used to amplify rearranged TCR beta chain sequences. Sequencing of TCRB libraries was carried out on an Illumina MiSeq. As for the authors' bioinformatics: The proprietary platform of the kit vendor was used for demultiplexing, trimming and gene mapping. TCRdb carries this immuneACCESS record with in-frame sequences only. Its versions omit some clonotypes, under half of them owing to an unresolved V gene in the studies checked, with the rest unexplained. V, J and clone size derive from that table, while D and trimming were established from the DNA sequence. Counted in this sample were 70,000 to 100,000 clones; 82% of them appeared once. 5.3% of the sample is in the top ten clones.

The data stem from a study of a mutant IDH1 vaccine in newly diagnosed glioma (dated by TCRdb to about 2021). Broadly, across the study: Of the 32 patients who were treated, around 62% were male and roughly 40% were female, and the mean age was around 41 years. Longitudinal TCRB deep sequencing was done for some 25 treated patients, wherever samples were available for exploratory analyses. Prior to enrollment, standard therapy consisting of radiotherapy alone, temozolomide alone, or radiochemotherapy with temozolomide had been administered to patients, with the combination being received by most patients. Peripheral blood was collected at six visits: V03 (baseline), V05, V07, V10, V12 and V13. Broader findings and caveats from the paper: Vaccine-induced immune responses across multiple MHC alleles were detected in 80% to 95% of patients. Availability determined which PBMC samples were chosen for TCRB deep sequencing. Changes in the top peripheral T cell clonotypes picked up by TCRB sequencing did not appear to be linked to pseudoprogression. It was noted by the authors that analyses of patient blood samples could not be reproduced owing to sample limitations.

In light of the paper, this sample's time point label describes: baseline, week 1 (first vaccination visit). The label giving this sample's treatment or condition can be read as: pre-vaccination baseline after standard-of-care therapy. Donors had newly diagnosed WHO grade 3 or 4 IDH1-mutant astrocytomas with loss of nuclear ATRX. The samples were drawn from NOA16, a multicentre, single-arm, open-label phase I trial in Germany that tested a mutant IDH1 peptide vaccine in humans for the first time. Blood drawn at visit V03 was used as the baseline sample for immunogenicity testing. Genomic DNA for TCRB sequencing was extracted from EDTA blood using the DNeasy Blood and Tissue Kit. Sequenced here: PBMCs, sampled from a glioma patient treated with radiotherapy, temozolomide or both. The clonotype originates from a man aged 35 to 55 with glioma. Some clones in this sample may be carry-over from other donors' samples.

The DNA is TGTGCCAGCAGTCCGACAGGGATCGCCTACGAGCAGTACTTC. This gives the protein CASSPTGIAYEQYF. The V gene is TRBV6-5 and the J gene is TRBJ2-7; 7 central nucleotides agree with TRBD1. As encoded in the germline V gene, CDR1 is MNHEY while CDR2 is SVGAGI. Trimming takes 5 bases off V and 2 bases off J; junction bases not matched to a gene: 6. The CDR3 covers 14 residues, taking in both the cysteine and the phenylalanine. The DNA shown is the 42-base CDR3, in frame from base 1.